This T cell receptor beta chain was recorded in a study of T cells in Graves' hyperthyroidism and ophthalmopathy. This clonotype was observed at least ten times. Participants, patients aged 18 to 65, had newly diagnosed hyperthyroidism with a duration under 2 months. Exclusion of a patient resulted from uncontrolled infection, other autoimmune disease, pregnancy or lactation. Each diagnosis drew on symptoms, thyroxine, TRAb, thyroid ultrasound and orbital computed tomography findings. Amplified regions were TCR beta CDR3 sequences from RNA transcripts. First-round RT-PCR with HTBI primers amplified the TCR CDR3 region. TCRdb used MiXCR to reprocess the multiplex PCR reads, holding one entry per CDR3 protein. Found here are more than 300,000 distinct CDR3 sequences, roughly 13% of them singletons; the top ten hold approximately 10%. Germline V CDR1 and CDR2: SGHRS, YFSETQ. This CDR3 contains 16 residues. The V and J ends lost 0 bases and 4 bases respectively, with 16 bases between them.

The J gene is TRBJ2-5, the V gene TRBV5-1; D remains unclear. This clonotype was obtained from a woman in her fifties or sixties with Graves' hyperthyroidism. The sample taken for sequencing was blood. CDR3 residues: CASSLDPTRVSETQYF. Here the CDR3 DNA reads TGCGCCAGCAGCTTGGATCCTACACGGGTGTCAGAGACCCAGTACTTC.